The 4 T cell receptor beta chains in this list originate from one sample, sequenced in a study of cytomegalovirus exposure and HLA in healthy donors. Amplification used 60 Vbeta primers and 13 Jbeta primers. Using immunoSEQ multiplex PCR, the repertoire was profiled, and TCRdb retains in-frame clones only, with some absent. Here the sample spans tens of thousands of clones, 72% being singletons. Sequencing was performed on PBMCs. Source of these receptors: a woman in her 40s in good health and CMV-seropositive.

The chain is built from TRBV5-4 and TRBJ2-2; D perhaps matches TRBD1 (5 bases). The V gene's germline CDR1 is SGHNT and CDR2 YYREEE (reference sequence). The CDR3 extends over 15 amino acids. The V gene lost 1 base and the J gene lost 6 bases, with 13 bases spanning the gap. The CDR3: CASSLYPGWAGELFF. The CDR3 region has the DNA TGTGCCAGCAGCTTGTATCCAGGGTGGGCCGGGGAGCTGTTTTTT.

In DNA form, the CDR3 reads TGCAGCGTAGGACGACAGGGGGGTAACTATGGCTACACCTTC. The encoded protein is CSVGRQGGNYGYTF. The chain recombines TRBV29-1 with TRBJ1-2; 9 nucleotides match TRBD1. The CDR3 is made up of 14 amino acids. The ends lost 6 bases at V and 1 base at J; junction bases unmatched: 6. The germline CDR1 and CDR2 sequences are SQVTM and ANQGSEA.

V is TRBV2 and J is TRBJ2-2; 8 bases agree with TRBD2. Per germline, CDR1 SNHLY and CDR2 FYNNEI. The CDR3 sequence is 15 residues long. Losses at the gene ends were 2 bases for V and 7 bases for J; bases not matched to a gene: 6. The CDR3 spells CASSETGGLIGELFF. CDR3 nucleotides: TGTGCCAGCAGTGAAACGGGGGGGCTTATCGGGGAGCTGTTTTTT.

The chain couples TRBV6-5 to TRBJ1-2; 8 nucleotides line up with TRBD1. The trim removed 0 bases at V and 2 bases at J, leaving 5 bases unmatched. Germline CDR1 and CDR2: MNHEY and SVGAGI. The CDR3 covers 16 residues. The CDR3 region is CASSYSTGQVNYGYTF. The DNA for the CDR3 is TGTGCCAGCAGTTACTCGACGGGACAGGTGAACTATGGCTACACCTTC.